In its sample, the clone carrying this T cell receptor beta chain was seen many times. Trimming took off 4 bases at V and 2 bases at J, with 10 bases between the two ends. The CDR3 is 14 amino acids. Germline V gene sequence: CDR1 MNHEY, CDR2 SVGAGI. This sample was included in a study of T cell repertoires in cytomegalovirus infection. Using its own MiXCR run on the reads, TCRdb lists one record per CDR3 protein. The repertoire has 250,000 or so distinct CDR3 sequences, about 17% of them found once; the top ten carry approximately 51%. The receptor's source is a human donor in good health (CMV status not recorded). Some clones in this sample may be carry-over from other donors' samples. Specimen: CD8+ T cells from PBMCs. The J gene is TRBJ2-3, the V gene TRBV6-5; D gene uncertain. CDR3 sequence reads: CASSFGPNTDTQYF. The CDR3 DNA reads TGTGCCAGCAGTTTTGGACCTAACACAGATACGCAGTATTTT.